This T cell receptor (beta chain) appears in the sequencing data of a study of cytomegalovirus exposure and HLA in healthy donors. Study-wide background: Across 350 to 400 genotyped donors, about 81% landed in the Caucasian-associated ancestry cluster.

The PCR contained 60 Vbeta and 13 Jbeta primers. Libraries were prepared by immunoSEQ multiplex PCR; TCRdb keeps only in-frame clonotypes and omits some of them. The sample has about 120,000 clones; over 60% are singletons. The CDR3 is made up of 14 amino acids. In germline, CDR1 is SGHVS, CDR2 FQNEAQ. V gave up 5 bases and J gave up 4 bases; unmatched junction bases: 6. This chain joins TRBV7-8 and TRBJ1-2; 8 bases align to TRBD1. This sequence originates from a middle-aged man in good health and CMV-seropositive. The sequenced sample was PBMCs. Here the CDR3 reads CASSARTGSYGYTF. Here the CDR3 DNA reads TGTGCCAGCAGCGCCCGGACAGGGAGCTATGGCTACACCTTC.